These 22 T cell receptor beta chains share one sample of origin, sequenced in a study of T cell repertoires in cytomegalovirus infection. Via MiXCR, TCRdb re-called the reads, giving one row per CDR3 protein. The data show about 260,000 distinct CDR3 sequences, with about an eighth seen just once and around 9% held by the top ten. What was sequenced was PBMCs. The receptors originated from a human donor in good health (CMV status not recorded). Some clones in this sample may be carry-over from other donors' samples.

The chain uses TRBV24-1 and TRBJ2-5, with a possible D match to TRBD2 (6 bases). Germline assignment: CDR1 KGHDR and CDR2 SFDVKD. The CDR3 extends over 15 amino acids. The V end was cut by 4 bases, the J end by 5 bases, with 16 bases between. The CDR3 sequence: CATSDPRESVETQYF. The CDR3 DNA is TGTGCCACCAGTGACCCACGGGAGTCGGTGGAGACCCAGTACTTC.

This clonotype has just a few counts. The chain combines TRBV11-2 with TRBJ1-2, with 8 bases matching TRBD1. Per germline, CDR1 SGHAT and CDR2 FQNNGV. CDR3 length: 14 residues. J was trimmed by 3 bases and V by 3 bases; bases with no gene match: 3. The CDR3 protein is CASSFPGQDYGYTF. As DNA, the CDR3 is TGTGCCAGCAGCTTCCCGGGACAGGACTATGGCTACACCTTC.

The rearrangement uses TRBV19 and TRBJ1-5; D gene unclear. The CDR3 totals 15 residues. V shed 2 bases and J shed 1 base, with 9 bases lying between them. The germline V gene has CDR1 LNHDA and CDR2 SQIVND (reference sequence). CDR3 sequence: CASSIFWSSNQPQHF. CDR3 nucleotide sequence: TGTGCCAGTAGTATATTCTGGTCAAGCAATCAGCCCCAGCATTTT.

Many counts were recorded for this clonotype. The chain joins TRBV7-2 to TRBJ2-2; TRBD1 aligns across 9 bases. The CDR3 consists of 17 residues. V lost 5 bases, J lost 3 bases, and 10 bases stayed unmatched. Germline V gene sequence: CDR1 SGHTA, CDR2 FQGNSA. As DNA, the CDR3 is TGTGCCAGCAGCAGGGGACAGGGAAGTATCTACACCGGGGAGCTGTTTTTT. As protein: CASSRGQGSIYTGELFF.

There are a few counts of this clonotype. This chain links TRBV19 with TRBJ1-1; D gene uncertain. V dropped 7 bases and J dropped 1 base, with 13 bases sitting between them. CDR3 length: 14 residues. Germline values: CDR1 LNHDA, CDR2 SQIVND (reference sequence). The CDR3 loop reads CASKWRGTNTEAFF. CDR3 nucleotide sequence: TGTGCCAGTAAATGGCGGGGAACGAACACTGAAGCTTTCTTT.

In its sample, this clonotype was seen a few times. The J gene is TRBJ2-7, the V gene TRBV25-1, with 9 bases aligning to TRBD1. The V and J ends lost 4 bases and 7 bases, in that order; junction bases with no gene match: 11. Germline V lookup: CDR1 MGHDK, CDR2 SYGVNS. The CDR3 runs to 15 residues. The CDR3 DNA sequence: TGTGCCAGCAGTGCTTGGACAGGGGCCGCCGTGGAGCAGTACTTC. Protein product: CASSAWTGAAVEQYF.

Many counts were recorded for this clonotype. The rearrangement links TRBV7-8 to TRBJ2-5, with TRBD2 matching over 13 bases. The CDR3 has 17 residues. Losses at the gene ends were 6 bases for V and 1 base for J; bases not matched to a gene: 8. Germline V CDR1 and CDR2: SGHVS, FQNEAQ. CDR3 residues: CASSSRLAGGFQETQYF. In nucleotides, the CDR3 is TGTGCCAGCAGTTCGAGACTAGCGGGGGGCTTCCAAGAGACCCAGTACTTC.

Ten or more counts support this clonotype. CDR3 coding DNA: TGTGCCAGCAGATCGGGAGGAACGTCCTACAATGAGCAGTTCTTC. Translating it yields CASRSGGTSYNEQFF. The genes are TRBV28 and TRBJ2-1, with 7 bases lining up with TRBD2. Trimming at V came to 6 bases and at J to 1 base, leaving 6 bases not matched to a gene. The CDR3 spans 15 residues. Germline V CDR1 and CDR2: MDHEN, SYDVKM.

The chain couples TRBV4-3 to TRBJ1-4, with no clear D. Looked up from germline, CDR1 is LGHNA and CDR2 is YSLEER. With 3 bases removed from V and 6 bases from J, the gap between germline ends came to 17 bases. The CDR3 length is 16 residues. CDR3 sequence: CASSQRVVGLHEKLFF. CDR3 sequence (DNA): TGCGCCAGCAGCCAGCGGGTAGTCGGATTACATGAAAAACTGTTTTTT.

This clonotype has more than one count but fewer than ten. The chain recombines TRBV7-2 with TRBJ1-4; a weak D match, TRBD1 (6 bases). Trimming cost V 3 bases and J 8 bases, with 13 bases left between them. The CDR3 contains 14 residues. Looked up from germline, CDR1 is SGHTA and CDR2 is FQGNSA. Written as DNA, the CDR3 is TGTGCCAGCAGCTTTGGCAGGGGCGTAGAAAAACTGTTTTTT. Its protein product is CASSFGRGVEKLFF. Using reference TRBV7-2 and TRBJ1-4 for the parts outside the CDR3, the full variable domain is GAGVSQSPSNKVTEKGKDVELRCDPISGHTALYWYRQSLGQGLEFLIYFQGNSAPDKSGLPSDRFSAERTGGSVSTLTIQRTQQEDSAVYLCASSFGRGVEKLFFGSGTQLSVL.

The chain couples TRBV19 to TRBJ2-5; D remains ambiguous. The germline CDR1 and CDR2 sequences are LNHDA and SQIVND (reference sequence). V lost 5 bases, J lost 5 bases, and 12 bases lay in between. This CDR3 is 13 amino acids long. CDR3 amino acids: CASSLMRLETQYF. In nucleotides, the CDR3 is TGTGCCAGTAGTTTGATGAGATTGGAGACCCAGTACTTC.

V usage is TRBV7-6 and J usage is TRBJ2-1; tentative D call: TRBD2 (5 bases). The V end lost 5 bases, the J end lost 7 bases, and 21 bases lay between the germline ends. The CDR3 has 16 residues. Germline V lookup: CDR1 SGHVS, CDR2 FNYEAQ. In nucleotides, the CDR3 is TGTGCCAGCAGCCTTAGGGCGGGTAGACTCAATAATGAGCAGTTCTTC. Amino acids: CASSLRAGRLNNEQFF.

This clonotype was counted many times. CDR3 in amino acids: CASSLFWNRDTQYF. The CDR3 nucleotides are TGTGCCAGCAGTTTATTCTGGAACCGAGATACGCAGTATTTT. The chain employs TRBV27 and TRBJ2-3; D is unresolved. V was trimmed by 1 base and J by 5 bases, leaving 10 bases between them. The germline gives CDR1 MNHEY, CDR2 SMNVEV (reference sequence). The CDR3 has 14 residues.

This clonotype was recorded many times. The rearrangement joins TRBV6-5 to TRBJ2-3, with TRBD2 matching 7 bases. The CDR3 has 16 residues. V gave up 5 bases and J gave up 2 bases; unmatched junction bases: 10. CDR1 is MNHEY, CDR2 SVGAGI, per germline. As DNA, the CDR3 is TGTGCCAGCAGTCGAGGAAGAGCGGGGTCCACAGATACGCAGTATTTT. Translating gives CASSRGRAGSTDTQYF.

This clonotype was detected a few times. The chain carries TRBV20-1 and TRBJ1-2; 8 positions agree with TRBD1. Germline CDR1 and CDR2: DFQATT and SNEGSKA (reference sequence). The CDR3 runs to 13 residues. CDR3 coding DNA: TGCAGGGGGCGGACAGGGAGTAACTATGGCTACACCTTC. It encodes CRGRTGSNYGYTF.

The chain has TRBV13 and TRBJ2-7, with D maybe TRBD2 (7 bases). Trimming took off 5 bases at V and 2 bases at J, with 13 bases between the two ends. Germline values: CDR1 PRHDT, CDR2 FYEKMQ (reference sequence). The CDR3 consists of 14 residues. The chain's CDR3 is CASSRLGGAYEQYF. The CDR3 DNA sequence: TGTGCCAGCAGCCGTCTAGGGGGGGCCTACGAGCAGTACTTC.

In this sample, this clonotype turned up many times. The chain links TRBV7-6 to TRBJ2-3, with D perhaps TRBD2 (6 bases). The CDR3 covers 15 residues. The germline V gene encodes CDR1 SGHVS and CDR2 FNYEAQ. Trimming left V 5 bases short and J 0 bases short, with 12 bases between. CDR3 bases: TGTGCCAGCAGCCCGGGGGTTTACAGCACAGATACGCAGTATTTT. This codes for CASSPGVYSTDTQYF.

The rearrangement links TRBV9 to TRBJ2-3; 8 bases align to TRBD2. V lost 4 bases, J lost 4 bases, and 5 bases stayed unmatched. This CDR3 is built from 14 residues. The germline V gene has CDR1 SGDLS and CDR2 YYNGEE. CDR3 sequence reads: CASSFGTSADTQYF. The CDR3 DNA is TGTGCCAGCAGCTTTGGGACTAGTGCAGATACGCAGTATTTT.

This clonotype was seen a handful of times. The chain is built from TRBV5-4 and TRBJ2-1; 7 bases align to TRBD2. The ends lost 2 bases at V and 4 bases at J; junction bases unmatched: 6. The CDR3 has 15 amino acids. Germline V gene sequence: CDR1 SGHNT, CDR2 YYREEE (reference sequence). CDR3 nucleotide sequence: TGTGCCAGCAGCTTCGGCTCTAGCGGATACAATGAGCAGTTCTTC. It encodes CASSFGSSGYNEQFF.

The chain joins TRBV11-2 to TRBJ2-6, with D uncertain. Trimming left V 2 bases short and J 2 bases short, with 7 bases between. This CDR3 region has 15 residues. Germline assignment: CDR1 SGHAT and CDR2 FQNNGV. The CDR3 loop reads CASSLTPAGANVLTF. The CDR3 DNA follows: TGTGCCAGCAGCTTAACTCCCGCTGGGGCCAACGTCCTGACTTTC.

This clonotype was seen many times. The chain links TRBV7-2 to TRBJ1-1; D unresolved. Germline V lookup: CDR1 SGHTA, CDR2 FQGNSA. Trimming took 2 bases from V and 1 from J, leaving 5 bases between them. This CDR3 has 13 residues. The CDR3 coding sequence is TGTGCCAGCAGCTTAAGGGAGAACACTGAAGCTTTCTTT. Amino acid sequence: CASSLRENTEAFF.

The chain links TRBV5-4 to TRBJ2-5, with D unresolved. The V gene lost 2 bases and the J gene lost 1 base, with 12 bases spanning the gap. Germline values: CDR1 SGHNT, CDR2 YYREEE (reference sequence). The CDR3 is 15 amino acids. In DNA, the CDR3 is TGTGCCAGCAGCTTCATTACGGAGATCCAAGAGACCCAGTACTTC. Amino acids: CASSFITEIQETQYF.